The T cell receptor (beta chain) described here comes from a study of T cells after somatic rescue of genetic block. Profiled with immunoSEQ multiplex PCR; TCRdb holds only in-frame clones, not every one. The sample has 85,000 to 100,000 clones; about nine tenths are singletons. The sample holds a few counts of this clone. The CDR3 has 16 residues. The germline V gene has CDR1 SEHNR and CDR2 FQNEAQ (reference sequence). Trimming cost V 1 base and J 4 bases; bases outside gene matches: 4. The V call is TRBV7-9, the J call TRBJ2-5, with 12 bases that match TRBD2. The material sequenced was peripheral blood mononuclear cells (PBMCs). The receptor's source is a woman between 18 and 29 years old. Here the CDR3 reads CASSLGELAGGETQYF. The CDR3 nucleotides read TGTGCCAGCAGCTTAGGGGAACTAGCGGGAGGAGAGACCCAGTACTTC.